The T cell receptor beta chain described here comes from a study of blood T cell repertoires in COVID-19. Study summary: The samples span acute and convalescent COVID-19 from the United States, Italy and Spain.

The V gene's germline CDR1 is SGDLS and CDR2 YYNGEE. The CDR3 loop spans 14 amino acids. V was trimmed by 3 bases and J by 0 bases, leaving 7 bases between them. Here immunoSEQ multiplex PCR was the method, and the copy in TCRdb shows in-frame clones only, minus some. The data hold roughly 79,000 clones, with around 90% observed a single time. This chain connects TRBV9 to TRBJ2-4; D call uncertain. This TCR was sampled from a woman in her fifties or sixties with acute or convalescent COVID-19. The sequencing input was peripheral blood. CDR3 in DNA: TGTGCCAGCAGCGACAGTCTAGCCAAAAACATTCAGTACTTC. Translated: CASSDSLAKNIQYF.